This T cell receptor beta chain was observed in a study of IL-17A CD8 T cells in psoriatic arthritis synovium. For the wider study: The goal of the study was to define the phenotype, molecular profile and function of synovial IL-17A+CD8+ T cells in psoriatic arthritis pathogenesis.

V and J are trimmed by 7 bases and 1 base, and the gene matches miss 19 bases of the junction. Sequences MRHNA (CDR1) and SNTAGT (CDR2) are obtained from the germline V gene. The cysteine opens and the phenylalanine closes a CDR3 of 19 amino acids. The kept DNA is CDR3 alone, 57 bases in frame from the first base. Synovial fluid effusions were aspirated from the actively inflamed joints of patients with psoriatic arthritis. For each patient, synovial fluid served as the source from which three memory CD8+ T cell populations were isolated by sorting: Tc1 cells (IL-17A-IFNgamma+), Tc17 cells (IL-17A+) and the bulk memory fraction, allowing their TCR repertoires to be compared. The Classification of Psoriatic Arthritis Study Group (CASPAR) criteria were met by the psoriatic arthritis patients. The bulk memory CD8+ T cell sort included CD45RA-CD27+/- cells together with CD45RA+CD27- cells. Sorted CD8+ T cell subsets from the synovial fluid of three patients with psoriatic arthritis were subjected to TCRbeta sequencing. Synovial fluid mononuclear cells were isolated using Lymphoprep and were cryopreserved in liquid nitrogen prior to use. The medium used for cryopreservation was made up of about 46% fetal calf serum and about 9.8% dimethyl sulfoxide.

Findings and caveats that apply to the study as a whole: Although most synovial CD8+ subsets stayed polyclonal, some individual clones made up over 5% of the repertoire. Only a few patients were included in the TCR sequencing, a limited sample size that the authors acknowledged. Because no psoriatic arthritis synovial tissue samples were available, cells were taken from synovial fluid instead of synovial tissue.

This clone was seen a handful of times. Its antigen specificity is not known. The input lacks base qualities; no much larger clone sits a single base away. After DNA extraction (Qiagen), TCRbeta V-D-J rearrangements were amplified in a bias-controlled manner and then sequenced at high throughput (immunoSEQ; Adaptive Biotech). The original methods were these. The immunoSEQ Analyzer platform was used to analyze productive sequences at the sequence level. Clonality was calculated as 1 minus Pielou's evenness, so values run from 0 (highly polyclonal) up to 1 (monoclonal). How much repertoires overlapped between subsets was quantified with the Morisita index, which goes from 0 (no similarity) to 1 (complete similarity). TCRdb stores this immuneACCESS table with in-frame sequences only. Part of the clones is absent; in the studies checked, under half of the shortfall reflects unresolved V genes, and no reason is known for the rest. The D gene and trimming were derived from the DNA, and the V and J assignments and clone size from that table. The table for this sample lists about 2,100 clones; 72% of them were counted only once. In total, the top ten clones hold roughly 10% of the sample.

This TCR was recovered from a human donor with psoriatic arthritis. Sequencing used memory CD8+ T cells from synovial fluid. The cell subset or site label for this specimen denotes: bulk memory CD8+ T cells (CD45RA-CD27+/- and CD45RA+CD27-). The chain is made from TRBV6-4 and TRBJ1-1; a stretch of 9 junction bases matches TRBD1. The CDR3 amino acid sequence is: CASIPGGQGPTRGNTEAFF. The sequence in DNA is TGTGCCAGCATCCCGGGGGGACAGGGCCCAACCCGGGGGAACACTGAAGCTTTCTTT.